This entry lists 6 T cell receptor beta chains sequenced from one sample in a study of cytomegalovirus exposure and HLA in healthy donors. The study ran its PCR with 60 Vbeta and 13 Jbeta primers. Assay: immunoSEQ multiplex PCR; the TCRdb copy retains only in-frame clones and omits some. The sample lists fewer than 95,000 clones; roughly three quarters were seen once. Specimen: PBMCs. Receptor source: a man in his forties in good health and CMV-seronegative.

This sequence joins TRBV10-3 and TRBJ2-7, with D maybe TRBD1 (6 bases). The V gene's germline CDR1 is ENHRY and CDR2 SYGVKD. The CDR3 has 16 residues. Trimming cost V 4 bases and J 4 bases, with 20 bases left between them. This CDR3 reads CAISVHRDTLNYEQYF. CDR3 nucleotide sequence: TGTGCCATCAGTGTCCACCGGGACACGCTAAATTACGAGCAGTACTTC.

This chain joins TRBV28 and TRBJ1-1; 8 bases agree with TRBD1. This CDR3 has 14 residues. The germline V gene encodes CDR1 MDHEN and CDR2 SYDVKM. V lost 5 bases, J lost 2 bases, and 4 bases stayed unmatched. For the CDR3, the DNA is TGTGCCAGCAGTCCTGACAGGGGAAACACTGAAGCTTTCTTT. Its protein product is CASSPDRGNTEAFF.

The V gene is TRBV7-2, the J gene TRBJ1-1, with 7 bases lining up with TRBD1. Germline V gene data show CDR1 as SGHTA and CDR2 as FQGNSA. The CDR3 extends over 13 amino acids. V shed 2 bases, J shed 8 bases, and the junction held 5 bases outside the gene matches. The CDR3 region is CASSLKDREEAFF. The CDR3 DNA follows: TGTGCCAGCAGCTTAAAAGACAGGGAGGAAGCTTTCTTT.

The chain's CDR3 is CASSIAPGRRGMNTEAFF. CDR3 in DNA: TGTGCCAGTAGTATAGCTCCTGGTCGCAGGGGTATGAACACTGAAGCTTTCTTT. The V call is TRBV19, the J call TRBJ1-1; tentatively, D is TRBD1 (6 bases). V was trimmed by 1 base and J by 0 bases, leaving 18 bases between them. The CDR3 consists of 18 residues. Germline-derived CDR1 and CDR2 are LNHDA and SQIVND (reference sequence).

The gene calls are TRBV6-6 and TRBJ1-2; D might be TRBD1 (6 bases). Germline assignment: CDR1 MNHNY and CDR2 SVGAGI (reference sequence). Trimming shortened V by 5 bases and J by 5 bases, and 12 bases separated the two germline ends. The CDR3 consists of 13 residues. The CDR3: CASSHGTPYGYTF. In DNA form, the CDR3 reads TGTGCCAGCAGTCACGGGACACCTTATGGCTACACCTTC.

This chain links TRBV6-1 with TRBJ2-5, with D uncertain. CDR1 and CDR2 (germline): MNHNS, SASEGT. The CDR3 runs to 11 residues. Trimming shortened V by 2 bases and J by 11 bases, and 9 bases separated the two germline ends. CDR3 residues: CASSETSRQYF. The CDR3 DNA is TGTGCCAGCAGTGAAACCTCGCGGCAGTACTTC.